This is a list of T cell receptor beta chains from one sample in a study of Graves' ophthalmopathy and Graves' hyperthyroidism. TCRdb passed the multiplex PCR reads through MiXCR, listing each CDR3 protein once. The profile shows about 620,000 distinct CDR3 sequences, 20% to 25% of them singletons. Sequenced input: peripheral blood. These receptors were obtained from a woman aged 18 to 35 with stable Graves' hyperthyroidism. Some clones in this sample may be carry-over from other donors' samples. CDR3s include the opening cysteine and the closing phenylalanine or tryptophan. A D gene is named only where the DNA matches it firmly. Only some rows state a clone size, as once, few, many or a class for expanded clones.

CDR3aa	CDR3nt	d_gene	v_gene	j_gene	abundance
CASSLQTGSAYEQYF	TGTGCCAGTAGTCTTCAGACCGGGAGCGCCTACGAGCAGTACTTC	.	TRBV19	TRBJ2-7	many
CASSSGTAIAFF	TGTGCCAGCAGTTCTGGGACAGCGATCGCTTTCTTT	TRBD1	TRBV12-3/TRBV12-4	TRBJ1-1	many
CASSQDFSASGGFWETQYF	TGTGCCAGCAGCCAAGATTTCTCCGCTAGCGGGGGGTTCTGGGAGACCCAGTACTTC	TRBD2	TRBV14	TRBJ2-5	.
CASGQGAESPLHF	TGCGCCAGCGGACAGGGGGCAGAATCACCCCTCCACTTT	TRBD1	TRBV5-1	TRBJ1-6	many
CATSRRTGGNTEAFF	TGTGCCACCAGCAGAAGGACAGGGGGGAACACTGAAGCTTTCTTT	TRBD1	TRBV15	TRBJ1-1	few
CASSPRRGDRETQYF	TGTGCCAGCAGCCCTCGCCGGGGGGATAGGGAGACCCAGTACTTC	TRBD2	TRBV7-9	TRBJ2-5	many
CASSEVSSPYEQYF	TGTGCCAGCAGTGAAGTTAGTAGCCCATACGAGCAGTACTTC	.	TRBV6-1	TRBJ2-7	many
CASSLAGARSPLHF	TGTGCCAGCAGCTTGGCAGGGGCGCGGTCACCCCTCCACTTT	.	TRBV5-6	TRBJ1-6	many
CASSLHPGETQYF	TGTGCCAGCAGCTTGCACCCTGGAGAGACCCAGTACTTC	.	TRBV7-2	TRBJ2-5	once
CASSGGTGRSYEQYF	TGCGCCAGCAGCGGGGGGACAGGGCGCTCCTACGAGCAGTACTTC	TRBD1	TRBV4-3	TRBJ2-7	few
CASSPFSSNYGYTF	TGTGCCAGCTCACCTTTTAGTTCTAACTATGGCTACACCTTC	.	TRBV18	TRBJ1-2	many
CASSPMGTEAFF	TGTGCCAGCAGCCCTATGGGGACTGAAGCTTTCTTT	.	TRBV7-9	TRBJ1-1	many
CSASRTTEETQYF	TGCAGTGCTAGCCGGACCACCGAAGAGACCCAGTACTTC	.	TRBV20-1	TRBJ2-5	many
CASSQAPTYGYTF	TGCGCCAGCAGCCAAGCCCCCACCTATGGCTACACCTTC	.	TRBV4-1	TRBJ1-2	few
CASSGPGTGTAEQYF	TGCGCCAGCAGTGGGCCCGGGACAGGGACGGCCGAGCAGTACTTC	TRBD1	TRBV10-1	TRBJ2-7	many
CASSPRDRVNQPQHF	TGTGCCAGCAGCCCTAGGGACAGGGTCAATCAGCCCCAGCATTTT	TRBD1	TRBV6-2/TRBV6-3	TRBJ1-5	many
CASSYSGGDTYEQYF	TGTGCCAGCAGTTACTCCGGCGGGGACACCTACGAGCAGTACTTC	.	TRBV6-5	TRBJ2-7	.
CAWNAGAMGNQPQHF	TGTGCCTGGAATGCAGGGGCTATGGGCAATCAGCCCCAGCATTTT	.	TRBV30	TRBJ1-5	.
CASSITGGEWNTEAFF	TGTGCCAGCTCAATCACAGGGGGCGAATGGAACACTGAAGCTTTCTTT	TRBD1	TRBV18	TRBJ1-1	.
CASSPGTSSGELFF	TGTGCCAGCAGCCCCGGGACGTCCAGTGGGGAGCTGTTTTTT	.	TRBV6-1	TRBJ2-2	many
CASSQPPGQNTEAFF	TGTGCCAGCAGTCAACCCCCGGGACAGAACACTGAAGCTTTCTTT	.	TRBV6-1	TRBJ1-1	many
CASSPGLAGGRDEQYF	TGTGCCAGCAGCCCTGGACTAGCGGGAGGTCGGGACGAGCAGTACTTC	TRBD2	TRBV9	TRBJ2-7	many
CASLGYSNQPQHF	TGTGCCAGCCTGGGTTATAGCAATCAGCCCCAGCATTTT	.	TRBV6-2/TRBV6-3	TRBJ1-5	many
CASSPPGQGAWEQYF	TGTGCCAGCAGCCCCCCGGGACAGGGGGCTTGGGAGCAGTACTTC	TRBD1	TRBV7-9	TRBJ2-7	.
CATSSRQGTGELFF	TGTGCCACCAGCAGTCGACAGGGGACCGGGGAGCTGTTTTTT	TRBD1	TRBV15	TRBJ2-2	many
CASSIPDRQETQYF	TGTGCCAGTAGTATCCCGGACAGACAAGAGACCCAGTACTTC	.	TRBV19	TRBJ2-5	many
CASSSESLSASQETQYF	TGTGCCAGCAGCTCCGAATCCCTTAGCGCTTCACAAGAGACCCAGTACTTC	.	TRBV9	TRBJ2-5	many
CASGQGSFEAFF	TGTGCCTCGGGACAGGGCTCGTTTGAAGCTTTCTTT	TRBD1	TRBV30	TRBJ1-1	.
CAISEKGTSGTYEQYF	TGTGCCATCAGTGAGAAGGGGACTAGCGGGACCTACGAGCAGTACTTC	TRBD2	TRBV10-3	TRBJ2-7	many
CASRYTTGTNSYEQYF	TGCGCCAGCAGATACACCACCGGGACAAACTCCTACGAGCAGTACTTC	.	TRBV5-1	TRBJ2-7	many
CAWSKRLIGYTF	TGTGCCTGGAGTAAACGCCTTATAGGCTACACCTTC	.	TRBV30	TRBJ1-2	.
CASSLVPNTVAFF	TGTGCCAGCAGTTTGGTTCCGAACACTGTAGCTTTCTTT	.	TRBV12-3/TRBV12-4	TRBJ1-1	.
CASSPDGTAYTEAFF	TGTGCCAGCTCACCCGATGGGACAGCCTACACTGAAGCTTTCTTT	TRBD1	TRBV18	TRBJ1-1	few
CASSIRQGLYSNQPQHF	TGTGCCAGTAGTATAAGACAGGGCCTCTATAGCAATCAGCCCCAGCATTTT	TRBD1	TRBV19	TRBJ1-5	many
CASSPRTSGTNTGELSF	TGTGCCAGCAGTCCCAGGACTAGCGGGACGAACACCGGGGAGCTGTCTTTT	TRBD2	TRBV28	TRBJ2-2	many
CASSQDHHGALIYGYTF	TGTGCCAGCAGCCAAGATCATCATGGGGCGCTGATCTATGGCTACACCTTC	.	TRBV4-2	TRBJ1-2	many
CAWSLDWDYELYF	TGTGCCTGGAGTTTGGATTGGGACTACGAGCTGTACTTC	TRBD2	TRBV30	TRBJ2-7	.
CASSQVPGGEETQYF	TGTGCCAGCAGCCAAGTCCCAGGGGGCGAGGAGACCCAGTACTTC	TRBD1	TRBV6-1	TRBJ2-5	few
CAISEFRTGGTEAFF	TGTGCCATCAGTGAGTTTAGGACAGGGGGCACTGAAGCTTTCTTT	TRBD1	TRBV10-3	TRBJ1-1	.
CASSSTRARREAFF	TGTGCCAGCAGTTCAACGAGGGCCCGAAGAGAAGCTTTCTTT	.	TRBV7-2	TRBJ1-1	many
CASSITGYQETQYF	TGTGCCAGCAGTATTACAGGGTACCAAGAGACCCAGTACTTC	.	TRBV27	TRBJ2-5	many
CASSVIDRGNTEAFF	TGTGCCAGCAGCGTTATCGACAGGGGGAACACTGAAGCTTTCTTT	TRBD1	TRBV5-6	TRBJ1-1	many
CAISLGQNPNYGYTF	TGTGCCATCAGTTTGGGACAGAATCCAAACTATGGCTACACCTTC	TRBD1	TRBV10-3	TRBJ1-2	many
CSVTGTAFDYGYTF	TGCAGCGTTACCGGGACAGCTTTTGACTATGGCTACACCTTC	TRBD1	TRBV29-1	TRBJ1-2	.
CASSRGGDRVLQPQHF	TGTGCCAGCAGTCGGGGTGGGGACAGGGTTCTTCAGCCCCAGCATTTT	TRBD1	TRBV12-3/TRBV12-4	TRBJ1-5	.
CASSVGRTGESYTIYF	TGTGCCAGCAGCGTAGGAAGGACGGGGGAGTCATACACCATATATTTT	.	TRBV9	TRBJ1-3	.
CSARDRTGRSTEAFF	TGCAGTGCTAGAGATCGGACAGGGCGTAGCACTGAAGCTTTCTTT	TRBD1	TRBV20-1	TRBJ1-1	many
CASRFNTRLLEHGALAGYTF	TGTGCCAGCAGATTTAACACCCGTCTCCTGGAGCACGGCGCTCTAGCCGGCTACACCTTC	.	TRBV12-3/TRBV12-4	TRBJ1-2	.
CATSRTPGQGAGAEAFF	TGTGCCACCAGCAGAACACCGGGACAGGGGGCCGGGGCTGAAGCTTTCTTT	TRBD1	TRBV15	TRBJ1-1	few
CASTLSGGPETQYF	TGTGCCAGCACCCTCTCTGGGGGGCCAGAGACCCAGTACTTC	.	TRBV12-3/TRBV12-4	TRBJ2-5	many
CSATTGHPNQPQHF	TGCAGTGCTACTACCGGACACCCAAATCAGCCCCAGCATTTT	.	TRBV20-1	TRBJ1-5	many